The clone carrying this TCR beta chain was observed at least ten times. Its antigen is unidentified. The entry originates in a study of regulatory T cells in long-lasting Graves disease. According to the study, TCR beta libraries were built with iRepertoire HTBI primers and CDR3-region Arm-PCR. TCRdb reprocessed the multiplex PCR reads via MiXCR and lists one record per CDR3 protein. The sample yields around 460,000 distinct CDR3 sequences, roughly 22% seen once. Time point here: persistent/refractory GD, antithyroid drugs over 5 years with positive TRAb. The TCR library was prepared using RNA isolated from PBMCs. Regarding the study as a whole: Persistent disease showed a preference for TRBV28, TRBJ1-2 and TRBJ2-5. Among persistent patients, a larger number of public clonotypes were shared (about 2,700) than among newly diagnosed patients (about 970). Investigators studied peripheral blood only, not thyroid tissue. TCR diversity was lower in persistent Graves' patients than in newly diagnosed ones.

CDR3 size: 14 residues. Germline V gives CDR1 LNHDA, CDR2 SQIVND (reference sequence). V lost 7 bases and J lost 2; bases outside the gene matches: 7. The TCR sequence derives from a female donor with Graves disease. Sequencing used peripheral blood mononuclear cells (PBMCs), obtained when the disease was refractory, from a patient treated with antithyroid drugs. V and J are TRBV19 and TRBJ1-1, with TRBD1 matching 7 bases. CDR3 protein: CASKIDRENTEAFF. As DNA, the CDR3 is TGTGCCAGTAAGATCGACAGGGAAAACACTGAAGCTTTCTTT. The full variable domain, its missing parts supplied by reference TRBV19 and TRBJ1-1, is DGGITQSPKYLFRKEGQNVTLSCEQNLNHDAMYWYRQDPGQGLRLIYYSQIVNDFQKGDIAEGYSVSREKKESFPLTVTSAQKNPTAFYLCASKIDRENTEAFFGQGTRLTVV.